These 8 T cell receptor beta chains share one sample of origin, sequenced in a study of shared clonotypes between healthy human individuals. TCRdb's copy holds only in-frame clones and misses some; the assay was immunoSEQ multiplex PCR. The table has about 600,000 clones, more than 95% seen once. Sequencing used naive CD4+ T cells sorted from blood. As for subset: CD45RA+ positively selected. The source of these receptors is a woman in her twenties or thirties in good health.

The V and J genes are TRBV5-1 and TRBJ2-2, with unresolved D. Trimming took off 4 bases at V and 3 bases at J, with 10 bases between the two ends. Germline V gives CDR1 SGHRS, CDR2 YFSETQ. The CDR3 contains 14 residues. The DNA for the CDR3 is TGCGCCAGCAGCCCCGACCGGGACACCGGGGAGCTGTTTTTT. It is translated as CASSPDRDTGELFF.

This chain uses TRBV11-2 with TRBJ2-1; 10 bases are a match to TRBD1. The CDR3 totals 13 residues. Germline trimming cut 6 bases from V and 10 bases from J; bases unmatched to any gene: 6. The germline CDR1 and CDR2 sequences are SGHAT and FQNNGV. CDR3 region: CASSFDRGREQFF. The CDR3 DNA reads as TGTGCCAGCAGTTTTGACAGGGGGCGAGAGCAGTTCTTC.

This clone was found once. V and J are TRBV5-1 and TRBJ2-3, with 12 bases fitting TRBD2. Germline V lookup: CDR1 SGHRS, CDR2 YFSETQ. The J segment lost 2 bases and the V segment lost 3 bases, leaving 4 bases of the junction unmatched. The CDR3 runs to 16 residues. The CDR3 bases are TGCGCCAGCAGCTGGCGGACTAGCGGGGACACAGATACGCAGTATTTT. Its translation is CASSWRTSGDTDTQYF. Looking up the rest from reference TRBV5-1 and TRBJ2-3 gives the full variable domain: KAGVTQTPRYLIKTRGQQVTLSCSPISGHRSVSWYQQTPGQGLQFLFEYFSETQRNKGNFPGRFSGRQFSNSRSEMNVSTLELGDSALYLCASSWRTSGDTDTQYFGPGTRLTVL.

This sequence joins TRBV6-5 and TRBJ2-1; 10 nucleotides match TRBD2. The CDR3 sequence is 16 residues long. V was clipped by 0 bases and J by 7 bases; unmatched bases: 6. CDR1 is MNHEY and CDR2 is SVGAGI in the germline V gene. Here the CDR3 reads CASSYSVSGRSNEQFF. The DNA of the CDR3 is TGTGCCAGCAGTTACTCGGTTAGCGGGAGGTCTAATGAGCAGTTCTTC.

V usage is TRBV5-1 and J usage is TRBJ2-1, with 11 positions matching TRBD2. The CDR3 is 14 amino acids. V shed 1 base, J shed 9 bases, and the junction held 3 bases outside the gene matches. Germline V gene lookup returns CDR1 SGHRS and CDR2 YFSETQ. DNA for the CDR3: TGCGCCAGCAGCTTGACTAGCGGGAGCATTGAGCAGTTCTTC. Protein: CASSLTSGSIEQFF.

This rearrangement joins TRBV6-1 to TRBJ1-1; possibly TRBD1 for D (5 bases). The germline V gene has CDR1 MNHNS and CDR2 SASEGT. Trimming left V 8 bases short and J 1 base short, with 11 bases between. The CDR3 has 13 residues. In DNA, the CDR3 is TGTGCCAGCCAAGACAGATCGAACACTGAAGCTTTCTTT. Protein: CASQDRSNTEAFF.

The CDR3 loop is CASSSQLGSYNEQFF. The CDR3 DNA reads as TGCGCCAGCAGCTCGCAGTTGGGATCCTACAATGAGCAGTTCTTC. The rearrangement uses TRBV5-1 and TRBJ2-1; D gene uncertain. CDR3 length: 15 amino acids. V shed 3 bases and J shed 1 base, with 11 bases lying between them. Germline V lookup: CDR1 SGHRS, CDR2 YFSETQ.

The chain is built from TRBV15 and TRBJ2-2; 7 nucleotides agree with TRBD2. Germline V lookup: CDR1 LNHNV, CDR2 YYDKDF (reference sequence). Unmatched junction bases numbered 0, after V lost 2 bases and J lost 3 bases. The CDR3 sequence is 14 residues long. CDR3 DNA sequence: TGTGCCACCAGCAGACTAGCGGACACCGGGGAGCTGTTTTTT. Amino acids: CATSRLADTGELFF.